The source of this T cell receptor (beta chain) is a study of blood T cell repertoires in COVID-19. Source study methods: Reference gene primer amplification yielded estimated nucleated cell counts. Generated by immunoSEQ multiplex PCR, the TCRdb table keeps only in-frame clones and is missing some. V, J and clone size derive from that table, while D and trimming were established from the DNA sequence. Counted here are a few hundred thousand clones, roughly 88% occurring once; the ten biggest clones make up 0.6%. The CDR3 runs 15 residues. Germline V gene data show CDR1 as LNHDA and CDR2 as SQIVND (reference sequence). V was shortened by 5 bases and J by 2 bases, with 15 bases between the two germline ends. Participant ages covered about 18 to 89 years across 20 to 25 US areas. Grouping used clinical history reported by participants in a survey and questionnaire.

V is TRBV19 and J is TRBJ1-1; D gene ambiguous. The sequence derives from a man between 18 and 29 years old who had recovered from COVID-19. The sequenced sample consisted of PBMCs or T cells enriched from blood (not recorded which). CDR3 sequence reads: CASSREGSFNTEAFF. DNA for the CDR3: TGTGCCAGTAGTCGAGAGGGAAGTTTTAACACTGAAGCTTTCTTT.